Listed below are T cell receptor beta chains from one sample, sequenced in a study of shared clonotypes between healthy human individuals. Using immunoSEQ multiplex PCR, the repertoire was profiled, and TCRdb retains in-frame clones only, with some absent. Among approximately 2,000,000 clones listed, 85% to 95% were seen once. The material sequenced was naive CD4+ T cells from PBMCs. The receptors come from a man between 18 and 35 years old in good health. Some clones in this sample may be carry-over from other donors' samples. Each CDR3 is given with its conserved first and last residue. Clone size is shown for a subset of rows, as once, few, many or a class of expanded clone.

v_call	j_call	clone_size	cdr3_aa
TRBV7-2	TRBJ1-4	NA	CASSEQDRWREKLFF
TRBV18	TRBJ1-1	once	CASSSSRGNTEAFF
TRBV4-1	TRBJ2-7	NA	CASSWDRDLTYEQYF
TRBV5-4	TRBJ1-1	NA	CASSFGVSGTRTGTEAFF
TRBV27	TRBJ2-6	NA	CASSFDRSGANVLTF
TRBV6-1	TRBJ2-1	NA	CASRGLPLVEQFF
TRBV14	TRBJ1-2	few	CASSLQGISYGYTF
TRBV27	TRBJ2-7	NA	CASSLTAGYEQYF
TRBV15	TRBJ2-3	NA	CATSRGAGGPSTDTQYF
TRBV7-3	TRBJ2-2	NA	CASSLQAGGRTGELFF
TRBV9	TRBJ1-1	NA	CASSVDHRTEAFF
TRBV29-1	TRBJ2-6	NA	CSVGRGEAGANVLTF
TRBV28	TRBJ1-3	NA	CASSLGNTIYF
TRBV9	TRBJ2-1	NA	CASSVDSQTYNEQFF
TRBV15	TRBJ2-6	NA	CATSRDRDRVTGGANVLTF
TRBV6-6	TRBJ2-1	once	CASSYSIEQFF
TRBV28	TRBJ1-1	NA	CASSRQGTQF
TRBV5-5	TRBJ2-7	NA	CASRRAGTSYEQYF
TRBV7-9	TRBJ1-4	NA	CASSLSGFSNEKLFF
TRBV29-1	TRBJ1-1	few	CSVALNTEAFF
TRBV7-2	TRBJ2-5	NA	CASSKQQPRLQETQYF
TRBV7-6	TRBJ2-3	once	CASSPLAGASTDTQYF
TRBV15	TRBJ2-3	NA	CATSRRPGTSGSRSTDTQYF
TRBV6-5	TRBJ2-7	NA	CASSYRTGRAYEQYF
TRBV30	TRBJ2-3	NA	CAWEGGTGTFTSTDTQYF
TRBV5-8	TRBJ2-3	NA	CASSLGGDQTDTQYF
TRBV5-1	TRBJ2-1	few	CASSREGGLSVNEQFF
TRBV19	TRBJ1-4	few	CATGGRREKLFF
TRBV2	TRBJ2-7	NA	CASTSGRPTREQYF
TRBV25-1	TRBJ1-1	NA	CASSEYNPGHPPEAFF
TRBV30	TRBJ1-2	NA	CAWSVTLANGYTF
TRBV5-1	TRBJ2-7	NA	CASSLVTPPYEQYF
TRBV28	TRBJ2-7	NA	CASSLSGPEQYF
TRBV30	TRBJ1-1	few	CAWALGPVGNTEAFF
TRBV29-1	TRBJ2-7	once	CSAEGASAYEQYF
TRBV30	TRBJ2-3	NA	CAWGADSGDTQYF
TRBV9	TRBJ2-1	NA	CASSETSGRYNEQFF
TRBV30	TRBJ2-3	NA	CAWDRDGTDTQYF
TRBV5-4	TRBJ2-3	NA	CASGTTSTDTQYF
TRBV18	TRBJ2-7	NA	CASSPLSASGPSYEQYF
TRBV28	TRBJ2-7	NA	CASSYLSGTDNEQYF